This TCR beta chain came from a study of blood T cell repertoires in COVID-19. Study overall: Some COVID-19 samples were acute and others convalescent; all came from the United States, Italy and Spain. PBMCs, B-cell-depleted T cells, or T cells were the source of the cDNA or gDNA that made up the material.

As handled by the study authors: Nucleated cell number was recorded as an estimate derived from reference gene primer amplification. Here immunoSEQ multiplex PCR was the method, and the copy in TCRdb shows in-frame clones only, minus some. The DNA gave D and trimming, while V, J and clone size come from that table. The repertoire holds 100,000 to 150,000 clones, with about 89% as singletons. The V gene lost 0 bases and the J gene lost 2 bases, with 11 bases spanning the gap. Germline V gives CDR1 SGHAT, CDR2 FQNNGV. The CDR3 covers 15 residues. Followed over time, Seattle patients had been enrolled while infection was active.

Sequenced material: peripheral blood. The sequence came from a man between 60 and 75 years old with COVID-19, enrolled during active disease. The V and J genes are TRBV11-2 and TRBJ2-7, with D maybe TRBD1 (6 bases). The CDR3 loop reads CASSLDRDTTYEQYF. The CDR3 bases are TGTGCCAGCAGCTTAGACCGGGACACCACCTACGAGCAGTACTTC.